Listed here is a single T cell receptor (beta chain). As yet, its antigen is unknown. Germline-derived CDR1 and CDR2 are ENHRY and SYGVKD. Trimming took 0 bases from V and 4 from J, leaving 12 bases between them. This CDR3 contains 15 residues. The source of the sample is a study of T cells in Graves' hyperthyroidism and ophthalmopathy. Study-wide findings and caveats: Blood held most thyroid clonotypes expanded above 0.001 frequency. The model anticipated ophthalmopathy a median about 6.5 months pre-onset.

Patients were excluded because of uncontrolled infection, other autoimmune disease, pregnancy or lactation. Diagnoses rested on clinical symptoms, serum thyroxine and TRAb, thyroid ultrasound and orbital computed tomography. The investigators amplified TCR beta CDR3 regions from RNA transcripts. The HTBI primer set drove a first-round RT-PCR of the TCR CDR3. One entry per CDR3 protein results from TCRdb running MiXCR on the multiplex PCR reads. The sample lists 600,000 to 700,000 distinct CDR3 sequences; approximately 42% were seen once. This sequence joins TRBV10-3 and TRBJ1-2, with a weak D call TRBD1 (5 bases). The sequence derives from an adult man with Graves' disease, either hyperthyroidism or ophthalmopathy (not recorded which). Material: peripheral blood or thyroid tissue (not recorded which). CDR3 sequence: CAISESQGSIYGYTF. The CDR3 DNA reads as TGTGCCATCAGTGAGTCGCAGGGATCCATCTATGGCTACACCTTC.